This is a list of T cell receptor beta chains from one sample in a study of cytomegalovirus exposure and HLA in healthy donors. Assay: immunoSEQ multiplex PCR; the TCRdb copy retains only in-frame clones and omits some. The table has some 120,000 clones, about 80% seen once. The sequenced sample consisted of PBMCs. All receptors come from a male donor in good health and CMV-seronegative. Both conserved end residues are part of each CDR3. D genes are given only for firm matches. The size field is filled for only some rows; it gives once, few, many or a size class.

size: NA
D: TRBD2
V: TRBV6-5
J: TRBJ2-3
CDR3: CASSSSGRGSTDTQYF
DNA: TGTGCCAGCAGTTCTTCCGGGAGGGGTAGCACAGATACGCAGTATTTT

size: NA
D: NA
V: TRBV28
J: TRBJ2-5
CDR3: CASSSRKETQYF
DNA: TGTGCCAGCAGTTCTAGGAAGGAGACCCAGTACTTC

size: few
D: TRBD1
V: TRBV30
J: TRBJ1-3
CDR3: CAWSLRTGVSSGNTIYF
DNA: TGTGCCTGGAGCCTTAGGACAGGGGTGAGCTCTGGAAACACCATATATTTT

size: NA
D: NA
V: TRBV7-9
J: TRBJ2-5
CDR3: CASSPAGGETQYF
DNA: TGTGCCAGCAGCCCAGCCGGGGGAGAGACCCAGTACTTC

size: few
D: NA
V: TRBV7-9
J: TRBJ2-3
CDR3: CASSGTSDTQYF
DNA: TGTGCCAGCAGCGGCACCTCAGATACGCAGTATTTT

size: NA
D: TRBD2
V: TRBV7-9
J: TRBJ2-3
CDR3: CASSELAGGPDTQYF
DNA: TGTGCCAGCAGCGAACTAGCGGGAGGTCCAGATACGCAGTATTTT

size: NA
D: NA
V: TRBV7-8
J: TRBJ2-2
CDR3: CASSLRSSEAGELFF
DNA: TGTGCCAGCAGCTTACGGTCGTCGGAGGCCGGGGAGCTGTTTTTT

size: NA
D: NA
V: TRBV6-5
J: TRBJ2-2
CDR3: CASSRQRNTGELFF
DNA: TGTGCCAGCAGTCGACAGCGGAACACCGGGGAGCTGTTTTTT

size: NA
D: TRBD1
V: TRBV5-4
J: TRBJ1-3
CDR3: CASSLGDRENTIYF
DNA: TGTGCCAGCAGCTTGGGGGACAGAGAAAACACCATATATTTT

size: NA
D: NA
V: TRBV6-4
J: TRBJ2-2
CDR3: CASRDAWRGDTGELFF
DNA: TGTGCCAGCAGGGACGCCTGGCGGGGAGACACCGGGGAGCTGTTTTTT

size: NA
D: TRBD2
V: TRBV19
J: TRBJ2-1
CDR3: CASSGAGGPHEQFF
DNA: TGTGCCAGTAGTGGAGCGGGAGGGCCCCATGAGCAGTTCTTC

size: NA
D: NA
V: TRBV9
J: TRBJ1-2
CDR3: CASSESNGKGGYNYGYTF
DNA: TGTGCCAGCAGCGAGAGTAATGGGAAAGGGGGTTATAACTATGGCTACACCTTC

size: NA
D: TRBD1
V: TRBV5-1
J: TRBJ2-7
CDR3: CASSSFSQGELFEQYF
DNA: TGCGCCAGCAGCTCCTTTTCCCAGGGGGAATTATTTGAGCAGTACTTC

size: once
D: NA
V: TRBV9
J: TRBJ2-7
CDR3: CASSVGQTDWDEQYF
DNA: TGTGCCAGCAGCGTAGGACAAACCGATTGGGACGAGCAGTACTTC

size: NA
D: TRBD2
V: TRBV7-9
J: TRBJ2-5
CDR3: CASSTTLGLAIGETQYF
DNA: TGTGCCAGCAGTACAACCCTAGGACTAGCAATTGGAGAGACCCAGTACTTC

size: few
D: NA
V: TRBV4-1
J: TRBJ1-6
CDR3: CASSQESGLGNSPLHF
DNA: TGCGCCAGCAGCCAAGAAAGCGGGCTCGGCAATTCACCCCTCCACTTT

size: NA
D: NA
V: TRBV15
J: TRBJ2-6
CDR3: CATSGGGANVLTF
DNA: TGTGCCACCTCCGGAGGGGGGGCCAACGTCCTGACTTTC

size: NA
D: NA
V: TRBV14
J: TRBJ2-7
CDR3: CASSQEWLHEQYF
DNA: TGTGCCAGCAGCCAAGAATGGCTCCACGAGCAGTACTTC

size: once
D: TRBD1
V: TRBV4-1
J: TRBJ2-7
CDR3: CASRGVGTGAYEQYF
DNA: TGCGCCAGCAGGGGAGTCGGGACAGGGGCCTACGAGCAGTACTTC

size: NA
D: TRBD1
V: TRBV27
J: TRBJ1-2
CDR3: CASSLMAGGNSYGYTF
DNA: TGTGCCAGCAGTTTAATGGCAGGGGGCAACAGCTATGGCTACACCTTC

size: few
D: NA
V: TRBV27
J: TRBJ1-4
CDR3: CASSWAVGRSEKLFF
DNA: TGTGCCAGCAGTTGGGCGGTAGGGAGGAGTGAAAAACTGTTTTTT

size: NA
D: NA
V: TRBV4-3
J: TRBJ2-1
CDR3: CASSQTVELPEQFF
DNA: TGCGCCAGCAGCCAAACCGTGGAGCTTCCTGAGCAGTTCTTC

size: NA
D: TRBD2
V: TRBV27
J: TRBJ2-1
CDR3: CASRLAGGGNEQFF
DNA: TGTGCCAGTAGACTAGCGGGAGGGGGAAATGAGCAGTTCTTC

size: NA
D: TRBD1
V: TRBV19
J: TRBJ2-5
CDR3: CASRDRGRVDQETQYF
DNA: TGTGCCAGTAGAGACAGGGGGCGGGTGGACCAAGAGACCCAGTACTTC

size: NA
D: NA
V: TRBV4-3
J: TRBJ1-5
CDR3: CASSQGIGGIDQPQHF
DNA: TGCGCCAGCAGCCAAGGGATAGGGGGAATTGATCAGCCCCAGCATTTT

size: NA
D: TRBD2
V: TRBV28
J: TRBJ2-2
CDR3: CASSRTSGRNTGELFF
DNA: TGTGCCAGCAGTCGGACTAGCGGGCGGAACACCGGGGAGCTGTTTTTT

size: once
D: TRBD1
V: TRBV18
J: TRBJ1-3
CDR3: CASSQTGQGAVGNTIYF
DNA: TGTGCCAGCTCACAAACGGGACAGGGGGCAGTTGGAAACACCATATATTTT

size: NA
D: TRBD1
V: TRBV19
J: TRBJ2-7
CDR3: CATRQGQGVSYEQYF
DNA: TGTGCCACCCGCCAAGGACAGGGGGTATCCTACGAGCAGTACTTC

size: NA
D: TRBD1
V: TRBV11-1
J: TRBJ2-1
CDR3: CASSLLQGGYNEQFF
DNA: TGTGCCAGCAGCTTATTACAGGGGGGCTACAATGAGCAGTTCTTC

size: few
D: NA
V: TRBV7-3
J: TRBJ2-1
CDR3: CASSSLVEDEQFF
DNA: TGTGCCAGCAGCTCCCTTGTGGAGGATGAGCAGTTCTTC

size: NA
D: NA
V: TRBV6-5
J: TRBJ2-7
CDR3: CASSYSLGRYEQYF
DNA: TGTGCCAGCAGTTACTCTCTTGGTAGATACGAGCAGTACTTC

size: few
D: NA
V: TRBV7-9
J: TRBJ2-7
CDR3: CASSFTGHSYEQYF
DNA: TGTGCCAGCAGCTTCACAGGCCACTCCTACGAGCAGTACTTC

size: NA
D: NA
V: TRBV19
J: TRBJ2-7
CDR3: CASSMSASSYEQYF
DNA: TGTGCCAGTAGTATGTCTGCGAGCTCCTACGAGCAGTACTTC

size: NA
D: TRBD1
V: TRBV5-1
J: TRBJ2-5
CDR3: CASSHGTAQETQYF
DNA: TGCGCCAGCAGCCACGGGACAGCCCAAGAGACCCAGTACTTC

size: NA
D: NA
V: TRBV6-1
J: TRBJ2-3
CDR3: CASSPRGPTDTQYF
DNA: TGTGCCAGCAGTCCGCGGGGCCCTACAGATACGCAGTATTTT

size: NA
D: NA
V: TRBV5-5
J: TRBJ2-5
CDR3: CASSLLGGMGGTQYF
DNA: TGTGCCAGCAGCTTGTTGGGGGGTATGGGAGGGACCCAGTACTTC

size: NA
D: NA
V: TRBV28
J: TRBJ1-2
CDR3: CASSLVGGYGYTF
DNA: TGTGCCAGCAGTTTAGTGGGGGGCTATGGCTACACCTTC

size: NA
D: NA
V: TRBV28
J: TRBJ1-6
CDR3: CASSFPPSRRGNSPLHF
DNA: TGTGCCAGCAGTTTCCCCCCCTCGCGCCGGGGGAATTCACCCCTCCACTTT

size: NA
D: NA
V: TRBV30
J: TRBJ1-2
CDR3: CAWTGGVYGYTF
DNA: TGTGCCTGGACTGGCGGAGTCTATGGCTACACCTTC

size: NA
D: NA
V: TRBV7-7
J: TRBJ2-3
CDR3: CASSKNRGDTQYF
DNA: TGTGCCAGCAGTAAAAATAGGGGGGATACGCAGTATTTT

size: NA
D: NA
V: TRBV6-6
J: TRBJ2-7
CDR3: CASSSQAYEQYF
DNA: TGTGCCAGCAGTTCGCAGGCCTACGAGCAGTACTTC

size: NA
D: TRBD1
V: TRBV4-1
J: TRBJ2-7
CDR3: CASSHPRQGEQYF
DNA: TGCGCCAGCAGCCACCCCCGACAGGGGGAGCAGTACTTC

size: NA
D: NA
V: TRBV7-8
J: TRBJ1-5
CDR3: CASSQQGYSNQPQHF
DNA: TGTGCTAGCAGCCAACAGGGCTATAGCAATCAGCCCCAGCATTTT

size: once
D: TRBD1
V: TRBV9
J: TRBJ2-6
CDR3: CASSRDRVGANGLTF
DNA: TGTGCCAGCAGCCGGGACAGGGTTGGGGCCAACGGCCTGACTTTC

size: NA
D: NA
V: TRBV4-3
J: TRBJ2-1
CDR3: CASSQGSLGRGEQFF
DNA: TGCGCCAGCAGCCAAGGAAGTCTTGGGCGCGGGGAGCAGTTCTTC

size: NA
D: NA
V: TRBV11-2
J: TRBJ2-1
CDR3: CASSLDSSSYNEQFF
DNA: TGTGCCAGCAGCTTAGACTCCAGCTCCTACAATGAGCAGTTCTTC

size: NA
D: NA
V: TRBV5-1
J: TRBJ2-3
CDR3: CASSLSPIDTQYF
DNA: TGCGCCAGCAGCTTGAGCCCCATTGATACGCAGTATTTT

size: NA
D: TRBD1
V: TRBV19
J: TRBJ1-5
CDR3: CASSPGQVYNQPQHF
DNA: TGTGCCAGTAGCCCGGGACAGGTCTACAATCAGCCCCAGCATTTT

size: NA
D: NA
V: TRBV7-9
J: TRBJ1-2
CDR3: CASSLAGARGYGYTF
DNA: TGTGCCAGCAGCTTAGCGGGAGCCCGTGGCTATGGCTACACCTTC

size: once
D: TRBD1
V: TRBV5-1
J: TRBJ2-2
CDR3: CASSLDGTGGTGELFF
DNA: TGCGCCAGCAGCTTGGACGGGACAGGGGGTACCGGGGAGCTGTTTTTT

size: NA
D: TRBD1
V: TRBV7-3
J: TRBJ1-5
CDR3: CASSPDRNQPQHF
DNA: TGTGCCAGCAGCCCGGACAGGAATCAGCCCCAGCATTTT

size: few
D: TRBD1
V: TRBV5-6
J: TRBJ1-1
CDR3: CASSIKTGLTEAFF
DNA: TGTGCCAGCAGCATAAAGACAGGGTTGACTGAAGCTTTCTTT

size: NA
D: NA
V: TRBV7-9
J: TRBJ2-7
CDR3: CSSSPSGLRYEQYF
DNA: TGTTCCAGCAGCCCTAGTGGCCTCCGGTACGAGCAGTACTTC

size: NA
D: NA
V: TRBV27
J: TRBJ2-5
CDR3: CASSGQRGTQYF
DNA: TGTGCCAGCAGTGGACAGCGTGGGACCCAGTACTTC

size: few
D: TRBD2
V: TRBV4-3
J: TRBJ2-1
CDR3: CASSQDVAGGLLNEQFF
DNA: TGCGCCAGCAGCCAGGATGTAGCGGGGGGGCTCCTCAATGAGCAGTTCTTC

size: NA
D: NA
V: TRBV11-1
J: TRBJ2-7
CDR3: CASTPSLGEQYF
DNA: TGTGCCAGCACCCCAAGTCTCGGGGAGCAGTACTTC

size: NA
D: TRBD2
V: TRBV7-7
J: TRBJ2-3
CDR3: CASSNGLASSTDTQYF
DNA: TGTGCCAGCAGCAATGGACTAGCGTCTAGCACAGATACGCAGTATTTT

size: NA
D: TRBD1
V: TRBV6-6
J: TRBJ1-6
CDR3: CASTQTGATYNSPLHF
DNA: TGTGCCAGCACCCAGACAGGGGCGACTTATAATTCACCCCTCCACTTT

size: once
D: TRBD2
V: TRBV7-2
J: TRBJ2-5
CDR3: CASSYNPGLVQETQYF
DNA: TGTGCCAGCAGCTATAACCCGGGACTAGTCCAAGAGACCCAGTACTTC

size: NA
D: NA
V: TRBV19
J: TRBJ2-3
CDR3: CASSARTASTQYF
DNA: TGTGCCAGTAGTGCTAGGACAGCGAGTACGCAGTATTTT